This TCR beta chain appears in the sequencing data of a study of blood T cell repertoires in COVID-19. Study-level information: Collection of acute and convalescent COVID-19 samples took place in the United States, Italy and Spain. Sources were T cells, B-cell-depleted T cells, or PBMCs; the material itself was cDNA or gDNA.

This clone was counted once. Profiled with immunoSEQ multiplex PCR; TCRdb holds only in-frame clones, not every one. This table has about 73,000 clones, 80% to 90% appearing once. CDR1 and CDR2 from the germline V gene are SGHVS and FQNEAQ. The V end lost 4 bases, the J end lost 8 bases, and 17 bases lay between the germline ends. The CDR3 is 14 residues long. This receptor was identified in a man older than 75 with acute or convalescent COVID-19. What was sequenced was peripheral blood. The rearrangement uses TRBV7-8 and TRBJ1-2, with D perhaps matching TRBD1 (6 bases). CDR3 DNA: TGTGCCAGCAGCTCCGACAGGATCAATAGCGGCTACACCTTC. Protein sequence: CASSSDRINSGYTF.